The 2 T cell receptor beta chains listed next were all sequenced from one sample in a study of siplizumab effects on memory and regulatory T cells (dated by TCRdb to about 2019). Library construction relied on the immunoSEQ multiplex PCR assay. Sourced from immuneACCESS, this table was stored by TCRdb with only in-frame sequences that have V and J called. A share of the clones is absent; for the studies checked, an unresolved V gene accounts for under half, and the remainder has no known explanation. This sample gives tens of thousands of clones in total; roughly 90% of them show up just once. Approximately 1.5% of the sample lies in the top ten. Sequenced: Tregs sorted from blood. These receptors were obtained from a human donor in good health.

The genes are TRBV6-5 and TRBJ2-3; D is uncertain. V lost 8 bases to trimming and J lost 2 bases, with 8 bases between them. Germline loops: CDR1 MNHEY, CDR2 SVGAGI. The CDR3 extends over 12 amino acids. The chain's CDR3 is CASYRHTDTQYF. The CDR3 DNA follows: TGTGCCAGCTACCGGCACACAGATACGCAGTATTTT.

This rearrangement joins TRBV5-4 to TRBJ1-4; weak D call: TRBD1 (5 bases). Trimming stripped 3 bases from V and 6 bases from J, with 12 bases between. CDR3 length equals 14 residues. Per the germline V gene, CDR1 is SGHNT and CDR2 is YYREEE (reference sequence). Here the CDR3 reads CASSWRGADEKLFF. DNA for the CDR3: TGTGCCAGCAGCTGGCGGGGCGCCGATGAAAAACTGTTTTTT.